Each of the 21 T cell receptor beta chains below was sequenced from the same sample in a study of CD4+ T cells in melanoma. Profiling relied on immunoSEQ multiplex PCR, and the TCRdb table lists in-frame clones only, not all of them. The repertoire holds about 21,000 clones, with around four fifths as singletons. The receptors here all came from a human donor with melanoma.

V gene TRBV6-1 combines with J gene TRBJ1-5; no firm D call. Trimming left V 11 bases short and J 2 bases short, with 13 bases between. Germline V gene data show CDR1 as MNHNS and CDR2 as SASEGT. This CDR3 is 13 amino acids long. CDR3 sequence reads: CAPPRAGNQPQHF. CDR3 DNA: TGTGCCCCCCCCCGCGCGGGCAATCAGCCCCAGCATTTT.

The rearrangement joins TRBV11-2 to TRBJ2-7, with D uncertain. CDR1 SGHAT and CDR2 FQNNGV come from the germline V gene. There are 14 residues in the CDR3. V was pared by 2 bases and J by 3 bases, with 11 bases between. The CDR3 sequence: CASSLPPAIYEQYF. The CDR3 DNA sequence: TGTGCCAGCAGCTTACCTCCGGCTATCTACGAGCAGTACTTC.

The chain combines TRBV7-3 with TRBJ1-5, with D perhaps matching TRBD1 (5 bases). There are 19 residues in the CDR3. Germline loops: CDR1 SGHTA, CDR2 FQGTGA. V lost 5 bases and J 0 bases, leaving 23 bases between the germline ends. CDR3 in DNA: TGTGCCAGCAGCCCGGGGGGGGACCGACGTTTTTATAGCAATCAGCCCCAGCATTTT. Protein sequence: CASSPGGDRRFYSNQPQHF.

The chain carries TRBV30 and TRBJ1-2; D possibly corresponds to TRBD1 (5 bases). V was clipped by 8 bases and J by 7 bases, with 23 bases between them. This CDR3 spans 14 amino acids. Germline-derived CDR1 and CDR2 are GTSNPN and SVGIG (reference sequence). CDR3 bases: TGTGCCGGGACCGGGCTCCTGGGCGCGGGTGGCTACACCTTC. Its protein product is CAGTGLLGAGGYTF.

This chain links TRBV6-5 with TRBJ1-4; the D gene is possibly TRBD1 (5 bases). Germline lookup yields CDR1 MNHEY and CDR2 SVGAGI. V gave up 6 bases and J gave up 7 bases, with 15 bases separating them. CDR3 length: 14 amino acids. In DNA form, the CDR3 reads TGTGCCAGCAGCAGGGACCCTCGCGGTGAAAAACTGTTTTTT. This codes for CASSRDPRGEKLFF.

This chain links TRBV15 with TRBJ2-7; D is perhaps TRBD2 (6 bases). The germline V gene encodes CDR1 LNHNV and CDR2 YYDKDF (reference sequence). This CDR3 spans 17 amino acids. Trimming removed 0 bases from V and 5 bases from J, with 20 bases in between. The CDR3 here is CATSRDRGGRPRNEQYF. The CDR3 DNA reads as TGTGCCACCAGCAGAGATCGGGGAGGAAGACCTAGGAACGAGCAGTACTTC.

This chain connects TRBV30 to TRBJ1-1; D not resolved. The V and J ends lost 0 bases and 5 bases respectively, with 10 bases between them. CDR3 length equals 13 residues. Looked up from germline, CDR1 is GTSNPN and CDR2 is SVGIG (reference sequence). The chain's CDR3 is CAWSVPLRTEAFF. In nucleotides, the CDR3 is TGTGCCTGGAGTGTTCCCTTGAGGACTGAAGCTTTCTTT.

The genes are TRBV15 and TRBJ1-6; 10 bases align to TRBD1. V was clipped by 6 bases and J by 9 bases; unmatched bases: 17. The CDR3 has 18 amino acids. The germline V gene has CDR1 LNHNV and CDR2 YYDKDF (reference sequence). DNA for the CDR3: TGTGCCACCAGACAAACCGGGACAGGGGCCACCTTATTTTCACCCCTCCACTTT. Amino acids: CATRQTGTGATLFSPLHF.

V is TRBV6-1 and J is TRBJ1-2; 9 bases are a match to TRBD1. Germline V gives CDR1 MNHNS, CDR2 SASEGT. The V gene end was trimmed by 4 bases and the J gene end by 5 bases; junction bases not matched to a gene: 8. The CDR3 has 15 amino acids. The CDR3 reads CASSGGTGWRYGYTF. DNA of the CDR3: TGTGCCAGCAGTGGGGGGACAGGGTGGCGGTATGGCTACACCTTC.

The J gene is TRBJ1-1, the V gene TRBV20-1; maybe TRBD1 (5 bases). Germline values: CDR1 DFQATT, CDR2 SNEGSKA (reference sequence). This CDR3 comprises 11 residues. Trimming removed 6 bases at V and 3 bases at J, with 8 bases between. The CDR3 coding sequence is TGCAGTGCCCAGACAGACACTGAAGCTTTCTTT. It specifies CSAQTDTEAFF.

This clone occurred a few times. The rearrangement joins TRBV5-4 to TRBJ1-2, with D possibly being TRBD1 (5 bases). This CDR3 comprises 12 residues. CDR1 SGHNT and CDR2 YYREEE come from the germline V gene (reference sequence). V lost 1 base, J lost 7 bases, and 8 bases lay in between. For the CDR3, the DNA is TGTGCCAGCAGCTTGCAGGGCCTTGGCTACACCTTC. Protein product: CASSLQGLGYTF.

V usage is TRBV5-6 and J usage is TRBJ2-1; D possibly corresponds to TRBD2 (5 bases). The V end lost 3 bases, the J end lost 0 bases, and 7 bases lay between the germline ends. CDR1 SGHDT and CDR2 YYEEEE come from the germline V gene. This CDR3 contains 14 residues. CDR3 in DNA: TGTGCCAGCAGCTGGGAGAGCTCCTACAATGAGCAGTTCTTC. This encodes CASSWESSYNEQFF.

The rearrangement uses TRBV6-5 and TRBJ2-2; 8 positions agree with TRBD2. The germline V gene encodes CDR1 MNHEY and CDR2 SVGAGI. CDR3 size: 16 residues. J was trimmed by 2 bases and V by 2 bases; bases with no gene match: 4. The CDR3 is CASSYRGGTNTGELFF. DNA for the CDR3: TGTGCCAGCAGTTACCGCGGGGGGACCAACACCGGGGAGCTGTTTTTT.

This chain connects TRBV7-7 to TRBJ1-4; D call uncertain. Germline V lookup: CDR1 SSHAT, CDR2 FNYEAQ (reference sequence). Trimming cost V 8 bases and J 8 bases, with 21 bases left between them. The CDR3 contains 15 residues. The CDR3 is CASPKAGAQEEKLFF. In DNA form, the CDR3 reads TGTGCCAGCCCGAAGGCGGGAGCCCAGGAGGAAAAACTGTTTTTT.

The CDR3 spells CASSAGTSGGGTQYF. The CDR3 nucleotides are TGTGCCAGCAGCGCCGGGACTAGCGGGGGGGGGACCCAGTACTTC. This chain connects TRBV5-4 to TRBJ2-5; 16 bases match TRBD2. V lost 4 bases, J lost 7 bases, and 4 bases stayed unmatched. CDR1 and CDR2 (germline): SGHNT, YYREEE (reference sequence). This CDR3 contains 15 residues.

The chain recombines TRBV5-1 with TRBJ2-1, with D maybe TRBD2 (6 bases). The germline V gene encodes CDR1 SGHRS and CDR2 YFSETQ. CDR3 length: 15 amino acids. V was trimmed by 4 bases and J by 8 bases, leaving 19 bases between them. The CDR3 region has the DNA TGCGCCAGCAGCCGGCGGGACCCCGGGCAATATGAGCAGTTCTTC. This translates into CASSRRDPGQYEQFF.

The gene calls are TRBV10-1 and TRBJ1-2; D not resolved. The CDR3 is 12 residues long. Trimming cost V 9 bases and J 7 bases, with 15 bases left between them. Looked up from germline, CDR1 is WNHNN and CDR2 is SYGVQD (reference sequence). The CDR3 region is CARLGPSGGYTF. The CDR3 coding sequence is TGCGCCAGACTCGGGCCCTCGGGTGGCTACACCTTC.

This sequence joins TRBV9 and TRBJ2-5; D possibly corresponds to TRBD2 (7 bases). The CDR3 is 14 amino acids. Trimming removed 4 bases at V and 5 bases at J, with 15 bases between. Germline V gene data show CDR1 as SGDLS and CDR2 as YYNGEE. The CDR3 sequence is CASSPFGGRETQYF. For the CDR3, the DNA is TGTGCCAGCAGCCCTTTCGGGGGGCGGGAGACCCAGTACTTC.

The rearrangement uses TRBV4-2 and TRBJ2-5; 15 nucleotides match TRBD2. The CDR3 totals 16 residues. Losses at the gene ends were 4 bases for V and 2 bases for J; bases not matched to a gene: 2. Germline CDR1 and CDR2: LGHNA and YNFKEQ. CDR3 sequence reads: CASSLGTSGGQETQYF. Written as DNA, the CDR3 is TGTGCCAGCAGCCTGGGGACTAGCGGGGGGCAAGAGACCCAGTACTTC.

This sequence joins TRBV2 and TRBJ1-1, with D uncertain. CDR1 is SNHLY, CDR2 FYNNEI, per germline. The CDR3 spans 14 residues. Trimming shortened V by 7 bases and J by 0 bases, and 12 bases separated the two germline ends. CDR3 sequence (DNA): TGTGCCAGCACAGCGGGTCGGATGAACACTGAAGCTTTCTTT. The encoded protein is CASTAGRMNTEAFF.

This chain links TRBV19 with TRBJ2-2, with 9 bases identical to TRBD1. This CDR3 is built from 14 residues. CDR1 is LNHDA and CDR2 is SQIVND in the germline V gene (reference sequence). J lost 0 bases, V lost 11 bases, and 4 bases had no gene match. The CDR3 DNA reads as TGTGCCGGCGGGACAGGGACGAACACCGGGGAGCTGTTTTTT. Its translation: CAGGTGTNTGELFF.